Listed here are 27 T cell receptor beta chains from one sample, sequenced in a study of T cells in Graves' hyperthyroidism and ophthalmopathy. Amplification yielded TCR beta CDR3 regions, with RNA transcripts as the source. TCR CDR3 regions were first amplified by RT-PCR with HTBI primers. One entry per CDR3 protein, called by TCRdb with MiXCR from the multiplex PCR reads. The sample carries about 540,000 distinct CDR3 sequences, around 46% recorded once. Input material: peripheral blood or thyroid tissue (not recorded which). These receptors were obtained from a woman in her late teens or twenties with Graves' hyperthyroidism.

The V and J genes are TRBV5-1 and TRBJ2-6; TRBD2 aligns across 7 bases. Per germline, CDR1 SGHRS and CDR2 YFSETQ. With 0 bases clipped from V and 0 bases from J, the junction kept 3 bases outside the gene matches. The CDR3 is made up of 17 amino acids. The CDR3 loop is CASSLAAGVSGANVLTF. The DNA for the CDR3 is TGCGCCAGCAGCTTGGCCGCGGGGGTCTCTGGGGCCAACGTCCTGACTTTC.

The J gene is TRBJ2-2, the V gene TRBV2; TRBD2 matches at 9 bases. The CDR3 loop spans 17 amino acids. Per germline, CDR1 SNHLY and CDR2 FYNNEI. With 1 base clipped from V and 7 bases from J, the junction kept 10 bases outside the gene matches. The DNA for the CDR3 is TGTGCCAGCAGTGAAGAGGCGGGAGGGCGGTTCTTCGGGGAGCTGTTTTTT. It encodes CASSEEAGGRFFGELFF.

This clonotype was recorded many times. The chain employs TRBV29-1 and TRBJ2-7; weak D call: TRBD1 (6 bases). Between the trimmed V and J ends, which lost 6 bases and 3 bases, there was a span of 12 bases. CDR3 length: 12 residues. Germline CDR1 and CDR2: SQVTM and ANQGSEA. In DNA form, the CDR3 reads TGCAGCGTGGCTGGCAGGGGCTACGAGCAGTACTTC. Translated: CSVAGRGYEQYF.

This clonotype was detected ten times or more. The CDR3 here is CASSPPLGPSPEQYF. The CDR3 DNA reads TGTGCCAGCAGCCCCCCCTTGGGACCGTCCCCCGAGCAGTACTTC. V gene TRBV5-8 combines with J gene TRBJ2-7; tentatively, D is TRBD1 or TRBD2 (5 bases each). CDR1 is SGHTS and CDR2 is YDEGEE in the germline V gene. The CDR3 extends over 15 amino acids. V shed 4 bases and J shed 6 bases, with 20 bases lying between them.

The chain uses TRBV29-1 and TRBJ2-5; 10 positions match TRBD2. CDR1 SQVTM and CDR2 ANQGSEA come from the germline V gene. This CDR3 region has 13 residues. V trimming: 2 bases; J trimming: 5 bases; junction bases outside the gene matches: 2. CDR3 protein: CSVESSGSETQYF. The CDR3 nucleotides read TGCAGCGTTGAATCTAGCGGGAGTGAGACCCAGTACTTC. Supplemented by reference TRBV29-1 and TRBJ2-5, the full variable domain reads SAVISQKPSRDICQRGTSLTIQCQVDSQVTMMFWYRQQPGQSLTLIATANQGSEATYESGFVIDKFPISRPNLTFSTLTVSNMSPEDSSIYLCSVESSGSETQYFGPGTRLLVL.

The chain employs TRBV10-3 and TRBJ2-7, with TRBD1 as a possible D gene (6 bases). The CDR3 contains 12 residues. The germline V and J ends were trimmed by 7 bases and 4 bases, with 11 bases remaining between them. The V gene's germline CDR1 is ENHRY and CDR2 SYGVKD. CDR3 protein: CAITGATYEQYF. The DNA for the CDR3 is TGTGCCATCACAGGGGCTACATACGAGCAGTACTTC.

The V call is TRBV7-9, the J call TRBJ1-6; D may be TRBD1 (6 bases). V was shortened by 4 bases and J by 8 bases, with 15 bases between the two germline ends. There are 15 residues in the CDR3. The germline gives CDR1 SEHNR, CDR2 FQNEAQ (reference sequence). CDR3: CASSYSGTSDSPLHF. The CDR3 region has the DNA TGTGCCAGCAGCTATAGCGGGACATCGGATTCACCCCTCCACTTT.

This clonotype was found many times. The J gene is TRBJ1-5, the V gene TRBV6-1; 7 nucleotides agree with TRBD1. The J segment lost 5 bases and the V segment lost 4 bases, leaving 5 bases of the junction unmatched. This CDR3 is 14 amino acids long. CDR1 is MNHNS, CDR2 SASEGT, per germline. The CDR3 DNA sequence: TGTGCCAGCAGTGGCCTGGACAGGCATCAGCCCCAGCATTTT. Translation gives CASSGLDRHQPQHF.

The chain uses TRBV29-1 and TRBJ1-5; D remains ambiguous. Trimming pared 8 bases from V and 7 bases from J, leaving 18 bases between. Looked up from germline, CDR1 is SQVTM and CDR2 is ANQGSEA. CDR3 size: 13 residues. The CDR3 bases are TGCAGCATCATGTCGGGGAGCGGACAGCCCCAGCATTTT. Encoded protein: CSIMSGSGQPQHF.

In regard to this clonotype: Possible read error: a much larger clone is one base away. This sequence joins TRBV9 and TRBJ2-2; possibly TRBD2 for D (5 bases). This CDR3 is 17 amino acids long. Germline CDR1 is SGDLS and CDR2 is YYNGEE. The CDR3, as DNA: TGTGCCAGCAGCGTAGACCCCTTGGACTCCTTCACCGGGGAGCTGCTTTTT. This gives the protein CASSVDPLDSFTGELLF.

In its sample, this clonotype was seen many times. V usage is TRBV25-1 and J usage is TRBJ1-6; possibly TRBD1 for D (5 bases). The CDR3 runs 14 residues. Trimming stripped 4 bases from V and 5 bases from J, with 9 bases between. Germline V gives CDR1 MGHDK, CDR2 SYGVNS. The CDR3 nucleotides read TGTGCCAGCAGTGTTCCGGGGGATAATTCACCCCTCCACTTT. Translated, it gives CASSVPGDNSPLHF.

This clonotype was found many times. The chain uses TRBV4-1 and TRBJ1-3; D is unresolved. The CDR3 contains 13 residues. The germline gives CDR1 MGHRA, CDR2 YSYEKL. Trimming removed 5 bases from V and 0 bases from J, with 5 bases in between. CDR3 in amino acids: CASSEVSGNTIYF. The CDR3 nucleotides read TGCGCCAGCAGCGAAGTCTCTGGAAACACCATATATTTT.

This clonotype was seen just once. Without the conserved terminal phenylalanine or tryptophan, this CDR3 likely stems from a read error. The genes are TRBV29-1 and TRBJ1-1; maybe TRBD1 (5 bases). CDR1 is SQVTM and CDR2 is ANQGSEA in the germline V gene. This CDR3 has 14 residues. Between the trimmed V and J ends, which lost 4 bases and 3 bases, there was a span of 15 bases. The CDR3 nucleotides are TGCAGCGTTGTTTGGGGGGATGGCTACACTGAAGCTTTCCTT. It encodes CSVVWGDGYTEAFL.

With regard to this clonotype: In this CDR3 the conserved last residue, phenylalanine or tryptophan, is missing, so a read error is likely. The limits of the CDR3 on the DNA are not certain, so only TCRdb's listed CDR3 is given. The CDR3 region is CASSLVSS. V gene TRBV7-9 combines with J gene TRBJ2-7. The germline gives CDR1 SEHNR, CDR2 FQNEAQ (reference sequence). The CDR3 has 8 amino acids, counting both end residues.

This chain connects TRBV2 to TRBJ2-7; D gene unclear. Germline loops: CDR1 SNHLY, CDR2 FYNNEI. Between the trimmed V and J ends, which lost 6 bases and 1 base, there was a span of 16 bases. This CDR3 spans 15 amino acids. CDR3 sequence: CASRELTSFSYEQYF. In DNA form, the CDR3 reads TGTGCCAGCAGGGAGTTGACGTCTTTTTCCTACGAGCAGTACTTC. Complete variable domain (other parts from reference TRBV2 and TRBJ2-7): EPEVTQTPSHQVTQMGQEVILRCVPISNHLYFYWYRQILGQKVEFLVSFYNNEISEKSEIFDDQFSVERPDGSNFTLKIRSTKLEDSAMYFCASRELTSFSYEQYFGPGTRLTVT.

The rearrangement links TRBV7-9 to TRBJ2-7, with D perhaps matching TRBD1 (5 bases). The DNA end favors TRBJ2-1, so the J call may be wrong. The V gene's germline CDR1 is SEHNR and CDR2 FQNEAQ (reference sequence). CDR3 length equals 18 residues. In DNA, the CDR3 is TGTGCCAGCAGCTTAGGAATCCTGGGGCTTAGCTCCTACAATGAGCAGTTCTTC. Amino acid sequence: CASSLGILGLSSYNEQFF.

The rearrangement joins TRBV5-1 to TRBJ2-2; perhaps D is TRBD1 or TRBD2 (5 bases each). Germline V gene data show CDR1 as SGHRS and CDR2 as YFSETQ. This CDR3 is 16 amino acids long. V lost 0 bases to trimming and J lost 2 bases, with 11 bases between them. This CDR3 is CASSLDWGINTGELFF. The CDR3 DNA reads as TGCGCCAGCAGCTTGGATTGGGGGATAAACACCGGGGAGCTGTTTTTT.

This clonotype was seen many times. V gene TRBV4-1 combines with J gene TRBJ2-5; D call uncertain. Looked up from germline, CDR1 is MGHRA and CDR2 is YSYEKL. V was pared by 0 bases and J by 5 bases, with 4 bases between. The CDR3 spans 12 residues. CDR3 nucleotide sequence: TGCGCCAGCAGCCAAGATGTGGAGACCCAGTACTTC. Its translation: CASSQDVETQYF.

This clonotype was seen a single time. A much larger clone lies one base from this, so it may be a read error. This chain links TRBV7-8 with TRBJ2-2, with 8 nucleotides matching TRBD2. The V gene end was trimmed by 2 bases and the J gene end by 6 bases; junction bases not matched to a gene: 5. The V gene's germline CDR1 is SGHVS and CDR2 FQNEAQ. There are 15 residues in the CDR3. CDR3 sequence reads: CASSLSGSDAGELFF. Written as DNA, the CDR3 is TGTGCCAGCAGCTTAAGCGGGAGTGACGCCGGGGAGCTGTTTTTT.

V usage is TRBV7-2 and J usage is TRBJ1-2, with D hard to call. This CDR3 region has 13 residues. Germline V gene sequence: CDR1 SGHTA, CDR2 FQGNSA. Trimming took off 1 base at V and 4 bases at J, with 7 bases between the two ends. The CDR3 protein is CASSLGVVYGYTF. The CDR3 bases are TGTGCCAGCAGCTTAGGAGTCGTCTATGGCTACACCTTC. Based on the CDR3 plus reference TRBV7-2 and TRBJ1-2, the full variable domain is GAGVSQSPSNKVTEKGKDVELRCDPISGHTALYWYRQSLGQGLEFLIYFQGNSAPDKSGLPSDRFSAERTGGSVSTLTIQRTQQEDSAVYLCASSLGVVYGYTFGSGTRLTVV.

This clonotype came up once. The chain couples TRBV15 to TRBJ1-2; D gene unclear. The CDR3 loop spans 13 amino acids. Trimming cost V 4 bases and J 2 bases, with 8 bases left between them. Germline V lookup: CDR1 LNHNV, CDR2 YYDKDF (reference sequence). The CDR3 is CATSTEQNYGYTF. The CDR3 nucleotides are TGTGCCACCAGCACGGAACAGAACTATGGCTACACCTTC.

The table lists this clonotype with many counts. The chain uses TRBV12-3 or TRBV12-4 and TRBJ1-3, with 9 bases matching TRBD1. The V segment lost 7 bases and the J segment 0 bases; nucleotides outside the gene matches: 7. This CDR3 comprises 16 residues. The CDR3 protein is CASTGQGTISGNTIYF. The CDR3 region has the DNA TGTGCCAGCACCGGACAGGGGACAATCTCTGGAAACACCATATATTTT.

The gene calls are TRBV2 and TRBJ1-1; 8 bases map to TRBD1. V shed 1 base, J shed 1 base, and the junction held 5 bases outside the gene matches. Germline values: CDR1 SNHLY, CDR2 FYNNEI. CDR3 length: 16 amino acids. Written as DNA, the CDR3 is TGTGCCAGCAGTGAAGGCGGAGACAGGGGGAACACTGAAGCTTTCTTT. This gives the protein CASSEGGDRGNTEAFF. Together with reference TRBV2 and TRBJ1-1, the CDR3 gives the full variable domain: EPEVTQTPSHQVTQMGQEVILRCVPISNHLYFYWYRQILGQKVEFLVSFYNNEISEKSEIFDDQFSVERPDGSNFTLKIRSTKLEDSAMYFCASSEGGDRGNTEAFFGQGTRLTVV.

This clonotype was detected many times. The chain joins TRBV24-1 to TRBJ2-2; D uncertain. This CDR3 is built from 16 residues. Per germline, CDR1 KGHDR and CDR2 SFDVKD. Trimming took off 1 base at V and 1 base at J, with 9 bases between the two ends. CDR3 DNA sequence: TGTGCCACCAGTGATTTATTTTTGGGGAACACCGGGGAGCTGTTTTTT. Amino acid sequence: CATSDLFLGNTGELFF.

A note on this clonotype: Just one base apart from a much larger clone, this may be a read error. The CDR3 does not close with the conserved phenylalanine or tryptophan, likely indicating a read error. This chain joins TRBV6-5 and TRBJ2-7; D may be TRBD2 (7 bases). V was trimmed by 6 bases and J by 0 bases, leaving 15 bases between them. The germline V gene has CDR1 MNHEY and CDR2 SVGAGI. This CDR3 has 15 residues. The CDR3 bases are TGTGCCAGCAGCTTGTCGGGGGGCAGCTCCTACGAGCAGTACCTC. This codes for CASSLSGGSSYEQYL.

V usage is TRBV29-1 and J usage is TRBJ1-5, with a possible D match to TRBD1 (5 bases). V lost 8 bases to trimming and J lost 8 bases, with 13 bases between them. The CDR3 is 11 amino acids. Germline CDR1 and CDR2: SQVTM and ANQGSEA. This CDR3 reads CSHDSTEPQHF. CDR3 sequence (DNA): TGCAGCCATGACAGTACGGAGCCCCAGCATTTT.

The table lists this clonotype with many counts. The gene calls are TRBV12-3 or TRBV12-4 and TRBJ2-5, with TRBD1 matching over 7 bases. With V trimmed by 6 bases and J by 2 bases, 6 bases remained unmatched. The CDR3 totals 14 residues. The CDR3 nucleotides are TGTGCCAGCAGACTAAACAGGGGACAAGAGACCCAGTACTTC. Its protein product is CASRLNRGQETQYF.